This TCR beta chain was retrieved from a study of cytomegalovirus exposure and HLA in healthy donors. Background on the study: Inside one of the first data releases sat 75 million to 100 million unique TCRs taken from HLA-typed donors. The study's findings and limits: Most of the TCR beta V segments (in an earlier analysis) were productive either about 87% or about 30% of the time.

Turning to this clone: What it binds is unknown.

V shed 4 bases, J shed 1 base, and the junction held 4 bases outside the gene matches. Germline values: CDR1 LGHNA, CDR2 YNFKEQ. The CDR3 is 14 amino acids. The PCR had 60 Vbeta and 13 Jbeta primers. Original analysis: About 11 million of the 75 million to 95 million unique TCR beta chains counted in a later analysis were shared. Sequencing was performed with immunoSEQ multiplex PCR; in TCRdb, only in-frame clones are kept and a portion is missing. V and J calls and clone size are as listed in that table; D and trimming were resolved from the DNA. The sample records approximately 140,000 clones, 70% to 80% being singletons.

This receptor was taken from a human donor in good health. This chain joins TRBV4-2 and TRBJ2-7, with 7 bases aligning to TRBD1. The sequenced material came from PBMCs. The CDR3 nucleotides read TGTGCCAGCAGCCGACGGGACAGATCCTACGAGCAGTACTTC. Its protein is CASSRRDRSYEQYF.